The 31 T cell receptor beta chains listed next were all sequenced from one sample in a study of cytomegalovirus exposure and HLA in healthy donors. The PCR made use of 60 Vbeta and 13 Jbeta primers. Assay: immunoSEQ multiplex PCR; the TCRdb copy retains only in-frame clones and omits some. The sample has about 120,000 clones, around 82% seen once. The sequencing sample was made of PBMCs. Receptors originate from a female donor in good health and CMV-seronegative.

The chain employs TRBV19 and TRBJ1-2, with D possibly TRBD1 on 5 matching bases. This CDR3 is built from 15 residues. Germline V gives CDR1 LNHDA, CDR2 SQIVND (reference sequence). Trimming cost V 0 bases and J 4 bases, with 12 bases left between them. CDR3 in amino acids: CASSIERLGGYGYTF. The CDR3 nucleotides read TGTGCCAGTAGTATAGAGCGACTGGGGGGCTATGGCTACACCTTC.

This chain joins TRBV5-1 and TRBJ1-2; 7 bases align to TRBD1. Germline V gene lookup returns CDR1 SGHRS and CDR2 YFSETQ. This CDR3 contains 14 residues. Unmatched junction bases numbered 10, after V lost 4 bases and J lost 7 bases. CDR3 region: CASSNLTGHGGYTF. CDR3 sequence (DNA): TGCGCCAGCAGCAACCTGACAGGGCACGGTGGCTACACCTTC. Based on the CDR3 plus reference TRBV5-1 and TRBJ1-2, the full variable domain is KAGVTQTPRYLIKTRGQQVTLSCSPISGHRSVSWYQQTPGQGLQFLFEYFSETQRNKGNFPGRFSGRQFSNSRSEMNVSTLELGDSALYLCASSNLTGHGGYTFGSGTRLTVV.

The CDR3 coding sequence is TGTGCCAGCAGCTTGCCGACCCGGGACAGGGGCCGGATTGGCTACGAGCAGTACTTC. Its protein product is CASSLPTRDRGRIGYEQYF. The chain links TRBV13 to TRBJ2-7, with 10 positions matching TRBD1. CDR3 length: 19 residues. Losses at the gene ends were 3 bases for V and 3 bases for J; bases not matched to a gene: 17. Germline V gives CDR1 PRHDT, CDR2 FYEKMQ (reference sequence).

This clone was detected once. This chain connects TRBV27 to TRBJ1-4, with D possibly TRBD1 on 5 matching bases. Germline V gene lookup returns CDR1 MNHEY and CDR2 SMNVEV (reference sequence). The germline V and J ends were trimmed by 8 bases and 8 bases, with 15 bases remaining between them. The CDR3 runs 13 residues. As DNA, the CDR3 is TGTGCCAGCGGCCGGCAGGGTGGAGAAAAACTGTTTTTT. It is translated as CASGRQGGEKLFF.

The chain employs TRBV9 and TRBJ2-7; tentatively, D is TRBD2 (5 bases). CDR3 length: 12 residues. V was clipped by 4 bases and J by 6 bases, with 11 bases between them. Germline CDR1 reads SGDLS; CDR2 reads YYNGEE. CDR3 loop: CASSREPGEQYF. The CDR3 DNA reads TGTGCCAGCAGCAGGGAGCCTGGCGAGCAGTACTTC.

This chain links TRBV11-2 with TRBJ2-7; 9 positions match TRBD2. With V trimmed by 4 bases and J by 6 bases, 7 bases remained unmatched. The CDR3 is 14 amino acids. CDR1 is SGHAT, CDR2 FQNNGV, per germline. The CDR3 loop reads CASSYLAGEVEQYF. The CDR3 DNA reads TGTGCCAGCAGCTACTTAGCGGGAGAGGTCGAGCAGTACTTC. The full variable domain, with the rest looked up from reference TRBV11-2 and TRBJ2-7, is EAGVAQSPRYKIIEKRQSVAFWCNPISGHATLYWYQQILGQGPKLLIQFQNNGVVDDSQLPKDRFSAERLKGVDSTLKIQPAKLEDSAVYLCASSYLAGEVEQYFGPGTRLTVT.

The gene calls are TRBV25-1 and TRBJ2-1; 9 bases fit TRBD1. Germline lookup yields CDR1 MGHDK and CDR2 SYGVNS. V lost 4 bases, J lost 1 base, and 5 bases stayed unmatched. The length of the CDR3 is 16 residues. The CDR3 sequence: CASSGGTGPSYNEQFF. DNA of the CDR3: TGTGCCAGCAGTGGAGGGACAGGGCCATCCTACAATGAGCAGTTCTTC.

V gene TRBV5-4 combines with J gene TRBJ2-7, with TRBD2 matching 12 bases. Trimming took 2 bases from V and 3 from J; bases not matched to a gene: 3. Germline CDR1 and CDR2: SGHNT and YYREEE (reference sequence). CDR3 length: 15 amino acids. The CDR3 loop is CASSFGTSGFYEQYF. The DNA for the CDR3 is TGTGCCAGCAGCTTTGGGACTAGCGGGTTCTACGAGCAGTACTTC.

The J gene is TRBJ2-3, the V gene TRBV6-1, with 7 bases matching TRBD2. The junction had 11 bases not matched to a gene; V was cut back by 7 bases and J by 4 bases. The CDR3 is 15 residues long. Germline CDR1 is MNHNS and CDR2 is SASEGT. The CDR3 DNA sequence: TGTGCCAGCACCGACGGGTGGGGGGGGGCAGATACGCAGTATTTT. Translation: CASTDGWGGADTQYF.

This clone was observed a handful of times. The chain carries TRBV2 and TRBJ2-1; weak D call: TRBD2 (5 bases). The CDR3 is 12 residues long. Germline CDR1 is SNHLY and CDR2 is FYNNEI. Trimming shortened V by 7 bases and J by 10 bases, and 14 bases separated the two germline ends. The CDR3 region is CASTGSGREQFF. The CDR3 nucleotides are TGTGCCAGCACCGGGTCTGGGAGAGAGCAGTTCTTC.

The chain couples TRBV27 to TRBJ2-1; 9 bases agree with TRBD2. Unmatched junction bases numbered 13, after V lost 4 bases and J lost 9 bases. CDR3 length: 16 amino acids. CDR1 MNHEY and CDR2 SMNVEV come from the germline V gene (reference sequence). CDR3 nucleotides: TGTGCCAGCAGTTCAACTCCCTTGCGGGGGGGATTTGAGCAGTTCTTC. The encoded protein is CASSSTPLRGGFEQFF.

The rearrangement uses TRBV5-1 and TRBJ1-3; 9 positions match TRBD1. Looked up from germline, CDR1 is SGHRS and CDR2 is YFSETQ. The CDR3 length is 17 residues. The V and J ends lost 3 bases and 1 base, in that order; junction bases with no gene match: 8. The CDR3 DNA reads TGCGCCAGCAGCTCCTGGGGACAGGGAGGATCTGGAAACACCATATATTTT. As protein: CASSSWGQGGSGNTIYF.

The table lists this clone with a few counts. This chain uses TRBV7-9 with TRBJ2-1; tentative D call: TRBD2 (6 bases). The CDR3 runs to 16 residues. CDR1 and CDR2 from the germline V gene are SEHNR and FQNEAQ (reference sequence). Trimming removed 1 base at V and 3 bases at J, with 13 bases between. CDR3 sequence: CASSLERAAYYNEQFF. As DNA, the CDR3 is TGTGCCAGCAGCTTAGAGCGGGCGGCTTACTACAATGAGCAGTTCTTC.

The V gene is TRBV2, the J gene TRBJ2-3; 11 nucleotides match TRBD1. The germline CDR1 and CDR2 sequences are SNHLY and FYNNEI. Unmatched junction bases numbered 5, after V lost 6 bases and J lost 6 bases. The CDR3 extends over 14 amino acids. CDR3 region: CASSWDRGLDTQYF. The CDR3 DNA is TGTGCCAGCAGCTGGGACAGGGGGTTGGATACGCAGTATTTT.

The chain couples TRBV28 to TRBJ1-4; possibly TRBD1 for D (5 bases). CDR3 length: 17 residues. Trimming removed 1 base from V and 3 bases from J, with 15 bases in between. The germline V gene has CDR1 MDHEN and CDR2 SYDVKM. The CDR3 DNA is TGTGCCAGCAGTTTATTGGGGCTCATGGGGTCTAATGAAAAACTGTTTTTT. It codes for CASSLLGLMGSNEKLFF.

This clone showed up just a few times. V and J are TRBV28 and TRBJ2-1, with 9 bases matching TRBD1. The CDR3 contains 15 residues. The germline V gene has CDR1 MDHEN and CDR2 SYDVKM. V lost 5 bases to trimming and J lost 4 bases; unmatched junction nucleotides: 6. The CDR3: CASSARTGVYNEQFF. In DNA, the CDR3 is TGTGCCAGCAGTGCACGGACAGGGGTGTACAATGAGCAGTTCTTC.

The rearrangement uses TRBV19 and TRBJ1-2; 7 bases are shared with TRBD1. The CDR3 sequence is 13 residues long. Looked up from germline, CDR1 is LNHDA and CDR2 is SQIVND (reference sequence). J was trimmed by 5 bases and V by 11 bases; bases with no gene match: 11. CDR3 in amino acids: CAAATGLGYGYTF. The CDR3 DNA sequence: TGTGCCGCCGCGACAGGGCTCGGGTATGGCTACACCTTC.

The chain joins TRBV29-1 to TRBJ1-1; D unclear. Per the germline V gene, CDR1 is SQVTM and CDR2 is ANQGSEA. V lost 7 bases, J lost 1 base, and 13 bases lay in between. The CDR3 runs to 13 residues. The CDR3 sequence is CSAPPTGNTEAFF. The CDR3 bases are TGCAGCGCTCCCCCGACGGGGAACACTGAAGCTTTCTTT. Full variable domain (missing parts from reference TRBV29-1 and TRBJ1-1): SAVISQKPSRDICQRGTSLTIQCQVDSQVTMMFWYRQQPGQSLTLIATANQGSEATYESGFVIDKFPISRPNLTFSTLTVSNMSPEDSSIYLCSAPPTGNTEAFFGQGTRLTVV.

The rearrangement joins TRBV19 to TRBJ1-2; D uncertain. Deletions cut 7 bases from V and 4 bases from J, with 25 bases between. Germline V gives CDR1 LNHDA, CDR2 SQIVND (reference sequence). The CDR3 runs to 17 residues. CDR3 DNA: TGTGCCAGTAAGGAGTTCTGGTCGGGAGAGTCCCCCTATGGCTACACCTTC. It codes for CASKEFWSGESPYGYTF.

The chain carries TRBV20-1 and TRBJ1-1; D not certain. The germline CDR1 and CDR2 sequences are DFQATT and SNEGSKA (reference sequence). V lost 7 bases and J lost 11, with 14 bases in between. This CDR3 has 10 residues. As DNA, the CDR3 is TGCAGTGGATCTCACCGGGAGGCTTTCTTT. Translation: CSGSHREAFF.

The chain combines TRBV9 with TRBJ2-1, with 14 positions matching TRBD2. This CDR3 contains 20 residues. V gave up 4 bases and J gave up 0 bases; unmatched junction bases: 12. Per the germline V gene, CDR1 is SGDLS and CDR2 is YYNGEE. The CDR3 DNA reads TGTGCCAGCAGCAAGGCCGGGACTAGCGGGGGATTTAGCTCCTACAATGAGCAGTTCTTC. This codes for CASSKAGTSGGFSSYNEQFF.

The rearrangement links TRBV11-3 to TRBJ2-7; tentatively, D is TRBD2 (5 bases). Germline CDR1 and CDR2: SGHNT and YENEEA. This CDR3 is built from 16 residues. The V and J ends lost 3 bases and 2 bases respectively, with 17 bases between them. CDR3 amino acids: CASSFPGWVGPYEQYF. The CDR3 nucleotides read TGTGCCAGCAGCTTTCCGGGGTGGGTTGGACCCTACGAGCAGTACTTC.

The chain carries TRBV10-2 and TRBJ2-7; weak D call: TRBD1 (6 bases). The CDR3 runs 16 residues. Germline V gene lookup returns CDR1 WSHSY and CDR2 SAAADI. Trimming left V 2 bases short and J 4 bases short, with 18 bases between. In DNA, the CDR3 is TGCGCCAGCAGTGAGAAATGGGGGCCTCCATGGTACGAGCAGTACTTC. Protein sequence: CASSEKWGPPWYEQYF.

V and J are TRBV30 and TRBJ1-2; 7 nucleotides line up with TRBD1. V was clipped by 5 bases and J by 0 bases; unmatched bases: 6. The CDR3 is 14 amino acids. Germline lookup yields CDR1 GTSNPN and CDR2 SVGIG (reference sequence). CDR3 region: CAWGQDSANYGYTF. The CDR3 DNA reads TGTGCCTGGGGACAGGACAGTGCTAACTATGGCTACACCTTC.

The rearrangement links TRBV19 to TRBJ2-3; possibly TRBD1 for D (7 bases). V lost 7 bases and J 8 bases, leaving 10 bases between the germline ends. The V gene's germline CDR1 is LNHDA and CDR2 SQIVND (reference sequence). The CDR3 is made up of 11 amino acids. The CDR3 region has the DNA TGTGCCAGTAACCAGGGGGGTACGCAGTATTTT. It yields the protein CASNQGGTQYF.

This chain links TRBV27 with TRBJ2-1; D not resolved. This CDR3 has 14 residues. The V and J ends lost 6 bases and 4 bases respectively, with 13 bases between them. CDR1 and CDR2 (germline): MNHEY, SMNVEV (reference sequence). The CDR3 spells CASRKDTEYNEQFF. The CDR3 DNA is TGTGCCAGCAGAAAGGATACGGAGTACAATGAGCAGTTCTTC.

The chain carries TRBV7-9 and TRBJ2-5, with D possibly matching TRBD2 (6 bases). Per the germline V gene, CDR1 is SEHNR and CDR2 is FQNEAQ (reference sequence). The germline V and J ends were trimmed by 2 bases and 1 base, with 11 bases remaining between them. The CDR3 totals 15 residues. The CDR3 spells CASSLPGGSQETQYF. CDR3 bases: TGTGCCAGCAGCTTACCTGGGGGGAGCCAAGAGACCCAGTACTTC.

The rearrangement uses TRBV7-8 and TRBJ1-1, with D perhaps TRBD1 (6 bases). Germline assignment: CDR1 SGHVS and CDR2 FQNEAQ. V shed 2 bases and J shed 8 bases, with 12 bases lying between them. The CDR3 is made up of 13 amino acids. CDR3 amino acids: CASSLLGGPEAFF. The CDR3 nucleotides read TGTGCCAGCAGCTTATTGGGGGGGCCCGAAGCTTTCTTT.

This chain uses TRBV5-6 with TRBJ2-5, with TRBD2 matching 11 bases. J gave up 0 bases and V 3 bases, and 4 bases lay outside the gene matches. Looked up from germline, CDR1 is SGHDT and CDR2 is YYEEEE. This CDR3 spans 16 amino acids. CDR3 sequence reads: CASSSPSGGNQETQYF. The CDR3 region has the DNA TGTGCCAGCAGCTCCCCTAGCGGGGGGAACCAAGAGACCCAGTACTTC.

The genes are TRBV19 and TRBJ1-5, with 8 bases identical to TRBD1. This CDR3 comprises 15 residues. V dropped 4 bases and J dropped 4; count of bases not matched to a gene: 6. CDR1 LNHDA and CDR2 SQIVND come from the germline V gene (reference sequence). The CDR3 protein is CASSSQGQGNQPQHF. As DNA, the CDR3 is TGTGCCAGTAGTAGCCAAGGACAGGGAAATCAGCCCCAGCATTTT.

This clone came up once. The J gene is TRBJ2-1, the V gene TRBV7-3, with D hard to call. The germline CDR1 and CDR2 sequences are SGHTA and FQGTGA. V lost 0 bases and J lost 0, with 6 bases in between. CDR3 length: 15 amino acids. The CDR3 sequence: CASSLTSSSYNEQFF. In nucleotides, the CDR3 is TGTGCCAGCAGCTTAACGTCGAGCTCCTACAATGAGCAGTTCTTC.